This entry lists 25 T cell receptor beta chains sequenced from one sample in a study of metastatic and nonmetastatic thyroid tumors (dated by TCRdb to between 2020 and 2021). No treatment had been received by any patient before thyroid surgery. The protocol used for the library was PCR. Sequencing was carried out with an Illumina HiSeq 4000. TCRdb ran its own pipeline on the public reads, namely fastp trimming at Q25 and MiXCR clone calling, and kept in-frame beta chains. The sample table records about 24,000 clones; roughly 12% of these occur just once. 14% of the sample rests with the top ten. The sample consisted of blood. The source is a female donor with papillary thyroid cancer or a benign thyroid nodule (not recorded which). Some clones in this sample may be carry-over from other donors' samples.

This clone was counted once. This chain connects TRBV5-1 to TRBJ2-1; TRBD2 aligns across 12 bases. The trim removed 1 base at V and 6 bases at J, leaving 5 bases unmatched. Per germline, CDR1 SGHRS and CDR2 YFSETQ. This CDR3 region has 16 residues. The CDR3 here is CASSLTSGRSINEQFF. The CDR3 nucleotides read TGCGCCAGCAGCTTGACTAGCGGGAGGTCGATCAATGAGCAGTTCTTC.

The chain is built from TRBV12-3 or TRBV12-4 and TRBJ1-1; TRBD1 matches 9 bases. The CDR3 is made up of 14 amino acids. After removal of 8 bases from V and 5 bases from J, the junction contained 9 bases not matched to a gene. Here the CDR3 reads CASGARTGVTEAFF. In DNA, the CDR3 is TGTGCCAGCGGTGCCCGGACAGGGGTTACTGAAGCTTTCTTT.

Ten or more counts support this clone. The rearrangement links TRBV29-1 to TRBJ1-1; D possibly corresponds to TRBD1 (5 bases). With 7 bases removed from V and 4 bases from J, the gap between germline ends came to 16 bases. The length of the CDR3 is 13 residues. Germline CDR1 SQVTM, CDR2 ANQGSEA. This CDR3 is CSARGPSFTEAFF. The DNA of the CDR3 is TGCAGCGCCCGGGGCCCGAGCTTCACTGAAGCTTTCTTT.

This clone has ten or more counts. J is TRBJ2-3 and V is TRBV7-3; TRBD2 agrees at 11 bases. Germline V gene lookup returns CDR1 SGHTA and CDR2 FQGTGA. J was trimmed by 0 bases and V by 5 bases; bases with no gene match: 13. There are 19 residues in the CDR3. CDR3 amino acids: CASSAPRTSGLSSTDTQYF. The CDR3 DNA reads TGTGCCAGCAGCGCCCCCCGGACTAGCGGGTTATCTAGCACAGATACGCAGTATTTT. The full variable domain, its missing parts supplied by reference TRBV7-3 and TRBJ2-3, is GAGVSQTPSNKVTEKGKYVELRCDPISGHTALYWYRQSLGQGPEFLIYFQGTGAADDSGLPNDRFFAVRPEGSVSTLKIQRTERGDSAVYLCASSAPRTSGLSSTDTQYFGPGTRLTVL.

The genes are TRBV27 and TRBJ1-2; tentative D call: TRBD1 (6 bases). The CDR3 totals 14 residues. Germline CDR1 MNHEY, CDR2 SMNVEV (reference sequence). V dropped 4 bases and J dropped 7 bases, with 16 bases sitting between them. Here the CDR3 DNA reads TGTGCCAGCAGTTCTCACGACAGGAGGGGTGGCTACACCTTC. Its translation is CASSSHDRRGGYTF.

This clone has ten or more counts. The identical CDR3 is also encoded by other nucleotide sequences in the sample. The CDR3 nucleotides read TGTGCCAGCTCACCAGCCCGGGGGCGTAACGAGCAGTACTTC. Translated, it gives CASSPARGRNEQYF. The chain employs TRBV18 and TRBJ2-7; D tentatively reads TRBD1 or TRBD2 (6 bases each). The CDR3 is 14 amino acids. Germline V gene data show CDR1 as KGHSH and CDR2 as LQKENI. V was shortened by 2 bases and J by 5 bases, with 13 bases between the two germline ends.

This clone was recorded many times. This chain uses TRBV5-1 with TRBJ1-1; D is possibly TRBD1 (5 bases). Germline CDR1 is SGHRS and CDR2 is YFSETQ. The CDR3 consists of 12 residues. Deletions cut 4 bases from V and 4 bases from J, with 8 bases between. The CDR3 here is CASSQGPTEAFF. Written as DNA, the CDR3 is TGCGCCAGCAGCCAGGGACCCACTGAAGCTTTCTTT. Variable domain in full (rest from reference TRBV5-1 and TRBJ1-1): KAGVTQTPRYLIKTRGQQVTLSCSPISGHRSVSWYQQTPGQGLQFLFEYFSETQRNKGNFPGRFSGRQFSNSRSEMNVSTLELGDSALYLCASSQGPTEAFFGQGTRLTVV.

This clone was picked up many times. The chain recombines TRBV11-1 with TRBJ2-1, with 10 bases matching TRBD1. Trimming took 5 bases from V and 7 from J; bases not matched to a gene: 5. Germline V gene lookup returns CDR1 SGHAT and CDR2 FQDESV (reference sequence). This CDR3 contains 14 residues. This CDR3 reads CASSPRDRGNEQFF. The CDR3 DNA is TGTGCCAGCAGCCCCCGGGACAGGGGAAATGAGCAGTTCTTC. Complete variable domain (other parts from reference TRBV11-1 and TRBJ2-1): EAEVAQSPRYKITEKSQAVAFWCDPISGHATLYWYRQILGQGPELLVQFQDESVVDDSQLPKDRFSAERLKGVDSTLKIQPAELGDSAMYLCASSPRDRGNEQFFGPGTRLTVL.

This clone was detected many times. This chain joins TRBV28 and TRBJ1-1; D call uncertain. The CDR3 sequence is 14 residues long. Germline V gene data show CDR1 as MDHEN and CDR2 as SYDVKM. V lost 3 bases and J 4 bases, leaving 12 bases between the germline ends. The CDR3 region has the DNA TGTGCCAGCAGTTTCCCGGGCCCCGCCACTGAAGCTTTCTTT. As protein: CASSFPGPATEAFF.

The chain carries TRBV14 and TRBJ2-7; D is unclear. The CDR3 spans 14 residues. V lost 3 bases, J lost 4 bases, and 13 bases lay in between. The germline gives CDR1 SGHDN, CDR2 FVKESK. DNA of the CDR3: TGTGCCAGCAGCCAGTTAGGCAACTCATACGAGCAGTACTTC. Its translation is CASSQLGNSYEQYF.

This clone was detected many times. This chain connects TRBV5-1 to TRBJ2-3, with 14 bases fitting TRBD2. The CDR3 runs to 16 residues. CDR1 SGHRS and CDR2 YFSETQ come from the germline V gene. V trimming: 5 bases; J trimming: 3 bases; junction bases outside the gene matches: 5. CDR3 loop: CASRPGTSGSTDTQYF. The CDR3 DNA reads as TGCGCCAGCAGACCCGGGACTAGCGGGAGTACAGATACGCAGTATTTT.

Ten or more counts support this clone. This chain uses TRBV6-1 with TRBJ1-5; D gene unclear. The CDR3 runs 14 residues. V was trimmed by 3 bases and J by 0 bases, leaving 6 bases between them. The V gene's germline CDR1 is MNHNS and CDR2 SASEGT. CDR3 loop: CASSDLYSNQPQHF. The CDR3, as DNA: TGTGCCAGCAGTGACCTTTATAGCAATCAGCCCCAGCATTTT.

This clone was found a few times. The gene calls are TRBV20-1 and TRBJ2-7; the D gene is possibly TRBD2 (5 bases). There are 13 residues in the CDR3. Deletions cut 3 bases from V and 0 bases from J, with 9 bases between. Germline V gene sequence: CDR1 DFQATT, CDR2 SNEGSKA (reference sequence). The CDR3 DNA sequence: TGCAGTGCTAGCGGGGTTGGCTCCTACGAGCAGTACTTC. This encodes CSASGVGSYEQYF.

In this sample, this clone turned up many times. The chain recombines TRBV7-9 with TRBJ2-7; possible D gene TRBD1, 5 bases. The CDR3 spans 13 residues. Between the trimmed V and J ends, which lost 5 bases and 0 bases, there was a span of 8 bases. Germline CDR1 and CDR2: SEHNR and FQNEAQ (reference sequence). CDR3 protein: CASSQGGSYEQYF. The CDR3 DNA follows: TGTGCCAGCAGCCAGGGTGGCTCCTACGAGCAGTACTTC.

This clone was seen repeatedly, ten times or more. The chain employs TRBV20-1 and TRBJ2-7; 9 positions match TRBD2. This CDR3 contains 15 residues. The germline CDR1 and CDR2 sequences are DFQATT and SNEGSKA (reference sequence). Losses at the gene ends were 0 bases for V and 6 bases for J; bases not matched to a gene: 9. CDR3 sequence (DNA): TGCAGTGCTAGAGATCAAGGACTAGCGCGTGGCGAGCAGTACTTC. Translation gives CSARDQGLARGEQYF.

The table lists this clone with many counts. This chain joins TRBV7-9 and TRBJ2-7; TRBD2 matches 10 bases. The germline CDR1 and CDR2 sequences are SEHNR and FQNEAQ (reference sequence). J gave up 5 bases and V 5 bases, and 12 bases lay outside the gene matches. The CDR3 has 16 residues. As DNA, the CDR3 is TGTGCCAGCAGCCCCCGTGGGTCTAGCGGGGGCGACGAGCAGTACTTC. Translating it yields CASSPRGSSGGDEQYF.

This clone was counted between two and nine times. The J gene is TRBJ1-2, the V gene TRBV28; D not resolved. The CDR3 extends over 14 amino acids. Trimming stripped 3 bases from V and 3 bases from J, with 11 bases between. Germline V gene sequence: CDR1 MDHEN, CDR2 SYDVKM. The CDR3, as DNA: TGTGCCAGCAGTTTTCTCGAGTTATACTATGGCTACACCTTC. Protein product: CASSFLELYYGYTF.

This clone was recorded many times. V usage is TRBV30 and J usage is TRBJ2-3, with TRBD2 as a possible D gene (6 bases). CDR1 is GTSNPN and CDR2 is SVGIG in the germline V gene (reference sequence). Trimming cost V 5 bases and J 6 bases, with 12 bases left between them. There are 12 residues in the CDR3. CDR3 bases: TGTGCCTGGGGGGCGGGATGGGATACGCAGTATTTT. The encoded protein is CAWGAGWDTQYF.

V gene TRBV19 combines with J gene TRBJ1-4; TRBD1 matches 9 bases. Germline CDR1 is LNHDA and CDR2 is SQIVND (reference sequence). V trimming: 11 bases; J trimming: 4 bases; junction bases outside the gene matches: 8. The CDR3 spans 14 residues. The CDR3 region is CASQGAAINEKLFF. CDR3 coding DNA: TGTGCCTCACAGGGGGCGGCAATTAATGAAAAACTGTTTTTT.

The sample holds a few counts of this clone. At the DNA level, this CDR3 is encoded by other sequences in the same sample as well. The chain joins TRBV6-1 to TRBJ2-7; D gene uncertain. The germline CDR1 and CDR2 sequences are MNHNS and SASEGT. CDR3 size: 14 residues. V was trimmed by 4 bases and J by 2 bases, leaving 12 bases between them. As DNA, the CDR3 is TGTGCCAGCAGTGTGGAAGGGATAGCCTACGAGCAGTACTTC. It specifies CASSVEGIAYEQYF.

The chain links TRBV11-1 to TRBJ2-7; 7 bases agree with TRBD1. The V and J ends lost 5 bases and 0 bases, in that order; junction bases with no gene match: 13. The CDR3 consists of 17 residues. CDR1 is SGHAT, CDR2 FQDESV, per germline (reference sequence). The CDR3 DNA sequence: TGTGCCAGCAGCCCCACAGGGGCCAGCTCCCCCTCCTACGAGCAGTACTTC. This gives the protein CASSPTGASSPSYEQYF.

This clone qualifies as medium-sized (0.01 to 0.1%). The chain joins TRBV27 to TRBJ2-3; 7 bases are shared with TRBD2. Trimming removed 3 bases from V and 1 base from J; junction bases left unmatched: 13. Germline CDR1 reads MNHEY; CDR2 reads SMNVEV (reference sequence). CDR3 length equals 18 residues. CDR3 sequence: CASSFDPSTGGRTDTQYF. Written as DNA, the CDR3 is TGTGCCAGCAGTTTCGATCCCTCAACGGGAGGTCGCACAGATACGCAGTATTTT.

This clone was seen at least ten times. The chain recombines TRBV28 with TRBJ2-7; no clear D. V was trimmed by 6 bases and J by 0 bases, leaving 12 bases between them. Germline V gene sequence: CDR1 MDHEN, CDR2 SYDVKM. The CDR3 runs to 14 residues. The CDR3 sequence: CASSPGGFSYEQYF. The CDR3, as DNA: TGTGCCAGCAGCCCCGGCGGATTCTCCTACGAGCAGTACTTC.

This clone was picked up many times. V gene TRBV9 combines with J gene TRBJ1-1, with D uncertain. The germline V gene has CDR1 SGDLS and CDR2 YYNGEE. This CDR3 region has 14 residues. V lost 4 bases and J 4 bases, leaving 14 bases between the germline ends. The CDR3 coding sequence is TGTGCCAGCAGCTCCATTTCCGGGGTCACTGAAGCTTTCTTT. Encoded protein: CASSSISGVTEAFF.

This clone was observed at least ten times. The chain carries TRBV11-2 and TRBJ2-1; weak D call: TRBD2 (6 bases). Trimming pared 5 bases from V and 4 bases from J, leaving 18 bases between. Germline V CDR1 and CDR2: SGHAT, FQNNGV. The CDR3 consists of 16 residues. CDR3 sequence: CASSTASGEKYNEQFF. The CDR3 coding sequence is TGTGCCAGCAGCACCGCCTCGGGAGAAAAATACAATGAGCAGTTCTTC.